The 32 T cell receptor beta chains presented below share a single source sample, sequenced in a study of regulatory T cells in long-lasting Graves disease. Building of the TCR beta libraries involved iRepertoire HTBI primers and Arm-PCR of CDR3 regions. TCRdb re-called the multiplex PCR reads with MiXCR, one entry per CDR3 protein. The sample includes more than 350,000 distinct CDR3 sequences, under 25% seen only once; the top ten take about 13%. Time point noted: persistent/refractory GD, antithyroid drugs over 5 years with positive TRAb. Following extraction of RNA from PBMCs, that RNA was used to make the TCR library. Specimen: peripheral blood mononuclear cells (PBMCs), collected when the disease was refractory, from a patient treated with antithyroid drugs. The receptor source for this set is a female donor with Graves disease.

The chain has TRBV7-6 and TRBJ2-1, with 9 bases matching TRBD2. Trimming took 4 bases from V and 6 from J; bases not matched to a gene: 13. The CDR3 sequence is 17 residues long. Germline values: CDR1 SGHVS, CDR2 FNYEAQ. In DNA form, the CDR3 reads TGTGCCAGCAGCTCCTCGGTTGGCGGGAGGGCCGGCAATGAGCAGTTCTTC. Amino acids: CASSSSVGGRAGNEQFF.

A few counts support this clonotype. The CDR3 protein is CASSYFPGSDTQYF. The CDR3 nucleotides read TGTGCCAGCAGTTACTTCCCAGGGTCGGATACGCAGTATTTT. The chain combines TRBV6-9 with TRBJ2-3, with D perhaps matching TRBD1 (5 bases). Deletions cut 3 bases from V and 6 bases from J, with 13 bases between. The CDR3 runs 14 residues. CDR1 is MNHGY and CDR2 is SVAAGI in the germline V gene.

This clonotype has at least ten counts. The J gene is TRBJ2-2, the V gene TRBV28; 7 bases map to TRBD2. The CDR3 is 16 residues long. The V and J ends lost 2 bases and 6 bases, in that order; junction bases with no gene match: 9. CDR1 MDHEN and CDR2 SYDVKM come from the germline V gene. CDR3: CASSLLLAALPGELFF. In DNA form, the CDR3 reads TGTGCCAGCAGTTTACTTCTAGCGGCCTTACCCGGGGAGCTGTTTTTT.

The chain carries TRBV4-1 and TRBJ1-1; no clear D. CDR1 is MGHRA and CDR2 is YSYEKL in the germline V gene. V was clipped by 1 base and J by 1 base, with 10 bases between them. This CDR3 has 15 amino acids. As DNA, the CDR3 is TGCGCCAGCAGCCAAGGAGCCGCAGGGAACACTGAAGCTTTCTTT. This translates into CASSQGAAGNTEAFF.

The chain couples TRBV19 to TRBJ1-5; D is uncertain. The V end lost 4 bases, the J end lost 6 bases, and 7 bases lay between the germline ends. Germline values: CDR1 LNHDA, CDR2 SQIVND (reference sequence). The CDR3 runs to 12 residues. CDR3 protein: CASSTRSQPQHF. The CDR3 bases are TGTGCCAGTAGTACCAGGTCTCAGCCCCAGCATTTT.

The chain links TRBV7-2 to TRBJ2-5; D is undetermined. The end of the DNA is better explained by TRBJ2-1, so the J call may be wrong. The CDR3 has 15 amino acids. Germline assignment: CDR1 SGHTA and CDR2 FQGNSA. The CDR3 loop reads CASSLVPVSYNEQFF. The CDR3 coding sequence is TGTGCCAGCAGCTTAGTTCCAGTAAGTTACAATGAGCAGTTCTTC.

As for this clonotype: This may come from a read error, since a much larger clone is one base off. In this CDR3 the conserved last residue, phenylalanine or tryptophan, is missing, so a read error is likely. The gene calls are TRBV29-1 and TRBJ2-5; D gene uncertain. Trimming shortened V by 5 bases and J by 1 base, and 8 bases separated the two germline ends. CDR3 length: 12 amino acids. Germline CDR1 reads SQVTM; CDR2 reads ANQGSEA. The CDR3 sequence is CSVRRAQETQYL. The CDR3 DNA reads as TGCAGCGTTCGACGGGCCCAAGAGACCCAGTACCTC.

V gene TRBV5-1 combines with J gene TRBJ2-5, with D possibly being TRBD1 (6 bases). CDR1 SGHRS and CDR2 YFSETQ come from the germline V gene. Deletions cut 0 bases from V and 1 base from J, with 10 bases between. The CDR3 is made up of 15 amino acids. This chain's CDR3 is CASSLDGDIQETQYF. The DNA of the CDR3 is TGCGCCAGCAGCTTGGACGGGGACATCCAAGAGACCCAGTACTTC.

This clonotype was counted at least ten times. The chain employs TRBV28 and TRBJ2-7; 7 bases match TRBD2. Trimming cost V 8 bases and J 0 bases; bases outside gene matches: 13. CDR1 is MDHEN, CDR2 SYDVKM, per germline. There are 16 residues in the CDR3. The CDR3 is CASRSLLAESSYEQYF. DNA of the CDR3: TGTGCCAGCCGTAGTCTCCTAGCGGAGAGCTCCTACGAGCAGTACTTC.

This clonotype has just a few counts. The chain recombines TRBV5-1 with TRBJ1-5, with 12 bases aligning to TRBD1. V was pared by 4 bases and J by 3 bases, with 5 bases of the junction left unmatched. CDR1 and CDR2 (germline): SGHRS, YFSETQ. The CDR3 is made up of 16 amino acids. The CDR3 DNA reads TGCGCCAGCAGCAGTGGGACAGGGGGCGACAATCAGCCCCAGCATTTT. Its protein is CASSSGTGGDNQPQHF.

The J gene is TRBJ2-2, the V gene TRBV4-1; possible D gene TRBD2, 5 bases. CDR3 size: 16 residues. The germline V gene has CDR1 MGHRA and CDR2 YSYEKL. Trimming left V 0 bases short and J 2 bases short, with 10 bases between. CDR3 nucleotide sequence: TGCGCCAGCAGCCAAGATCCCGGGATTAACACCGGGGAGCTGTTTTTT. This codes for CASSQDPGINTGELFF.

This clonotype was seen a handful of times. V is TRBV10-3 and J is TRBJ2-2; D is undetermined. CDR3 length equals 14 residues. Germline V gene sequence: CDR1 ENHRY, CDR2 SYGVKD. Trimming left V 6 bases short and J 2 bases short, with 10 bases between. CDR3 nucleotide sequence: TGTGCCATCAGCGACCCAGGCAACACCGGGGAGCTGTTTTTT. Encoded protein: CAISDPGNTGELFF.

V is TRBV7-3 and J is TRBJ2-7; D ambiguous. The CDR3 runs 13 residues. V lost 2 bases, J lost 3 bases, and 8 bases lay in between. Germline CDR1 is SGHTA and CDR2 is FQGTGA. CDR3: CASSLALVYEQYF. In nucleotides, the CDR3 is TGTGCCAGCAGCTTAGCCCTAGTCTACGAGCAGTACTTC.

This chain joins TRBV20-1 and TRBJ2-2; D assignment may be TRBD1 or TRBD2 (6 bases each). The CDR3 runs 15 residues. Trimming removed 1 base at V and 4 bases at J, with 13 bases between. Germline lookup yields CDR1 DFQATT and CDR2 SNEGSKA (reference sequence). The CDR3 coding sequence is TGCAGTGCTAGAGGGGGGGCGCGAAGCACCGGGGAGCTGTTTTTT. Protein: CSARGGARSTGELFF.

Notes on this clonotype: Given the absence of the conserved phenylalanine or tryptophan at the CDR3 end, a read error is likely. The limits of the CDR3 on the DNA are not certain, so only TCRdb's listed CDR3 is given. The chain combines TRBV6-4 with TRBJ1-1; no check of the table's D call, TRBD1, against the DNA was made. CDR1 MRHNA and CDR2 SNTAGT come from the germline V gene. The CDR3 is 13 residues long, counting both termini. CDR3 amino acids: CASSEVVTEAPRT.

This clonotype was detected a few times. This chain links TRBV27 with TRBJ1-1, with D possibly being TRBD1 (6 bases). This CDR3 spans 12 amino acids. The germline V gene encodes CDR1 MNHEY and CDR2 SMNVEV (reference sequence). The V gene lost 9 bases and the J gene lost 4 bases, with 12 bases spanning the gap. The CDR3 loop reads CASLGGLTEAFF. In DNA form, the CDR3 reads TGTGCCAGTCTAGGGGGGCTCACTGAAGCTTTCTTT.

This clonotype was observed at least ten times. CDR3 in DNA: TGTGCCACCAGCAGAGGTTATGGGCCGGAATCCTACGAGCAGTACTTC. Translation: CATSRGYGPESYEQYF. The chain carries TRBV15 and TRBJ2-7; no reliable D call. The CDR3 has 16 amino acids. Germline CDR1 is LNHNV and CDR2 is YYDKDF (reference sequence). V was cut by 1 base and J by 1 base, with 14 bases left in between.

This chain links TRBV24-1 with TRBJ2-3, with D unclear. Trimming stripped 4 bases from V and 4 bases from J, with 8 bases between. In germline, CDR1 is KGHDR, CDR2 SFDVKD. The CDR3 has 13 residues. CDR3 nucleotides: TGTGCCACCAGTGACTCTATGGCAGATACGCAGTATTTT. Translation: CATSDSMADTQYF.

This clonotype was recorded at least ten times. V usage is TRBV2 and J usage is TRBJ2-7; D could derive from TRBD1 or TRBD2 (6 bases each). V lost 2 bases and J lost 4, with 15 bases in between. From germline, CDR1 is SNHLY and CDR2 FYNNEI. This CDR3 region has 15 residues. The CDR3 DNA is TGTGCCAGCAGTGAATCGGAGGGCAGGGGTTACGAGCAGTACTTC. Translating it yields CASSESEGRGYEQYF.

This clonotype has just a few counts. The chain combines TRBV5-8 with TRBJ2-3; 11 bases align to TRBD2. V shed 7 bases, J shed 3 bases, and the junction held 7 bases outside the gene matches. This CDR3 is built from 15 residues. CDR1 is SGHTS and CDR2 is YDEGEE in the germline V gene. The CDR3 DNA sequence: TGTGCCAGCGCCTTAGCGGGAGGGAGGACAGATACGCAGTATTTT. Residues: CASALAGGRTDTQYF.

The gene calls are TRBV6-1 and TRBJ2-1, with 13 bases lining up with TRBD2. The germline V gene has CDR1 MNHNS and CDR2 SASEGT. The ends lost 6 bases at V and 6 bases at J; junction bases unmatched: 5. The CDR3 loop spans 15 amino acids. CDR3 loop: CASRPGTSGTNEQFF. The CDR3 bases are TGTGCCAGCAGACCCGGGACTAGCGGGACCAATGAGCAGTTCTTC.

This clonotype was counted at least ten times. The chain recombines TRBV28 with TRBJ1-5; 7 bases fit TRBD1. The V gene end was trimmed by 8 bases and the J gene end by 6 bases; junction bases not matched to a gene: 10. The CDR3 is 14 residues long. From germline, CDR1 is MDHEN and CDR2 SYDVKM. The chain's CDR3 is CASRNRGPSQPQHF. In DNA, the CDR3 is TGTGCCAGCCGTAACAGGGGCCCCAGTCAGCCCCAGCATTTT.

The chain couples TRBV10-1 to TRBJ1-2; the D is unclear. Germline V gene sequence: CDR1 WNHNN, CDR2 SYGVQD (reference sequence). With 0 bases removed from V and 0 bases from J, the gap between germline ends came to 2 bases. This CDR3 comprises 13 residues. The CDR3 protein is CASSESANYGYTF. The CDR3 region has the DNA TGCGCCAGCAGTGAGTCAGCTAACTATGGCTACACCTTC.

This clonotype occurred many times. This chain connects TRBV19 to TRBJ2-7; TRBD1 is a possible D gene (6 bases). This CDR3 is 15 amino acids long. Trimming removed 4 bases from V and 1 base from J, with 14 bases in between. Germline-derived CDR1 and CDR2 are LNHDA and SQIVND (reference sequence). CDR3 nucleotide sequence: TGTGCCAGTAGTAACCCGGGACAATCATCCTACGAGCAGTACTTC. The encoded protein is CASSNPGQSSYEQYF. Supplemented by reference TRBV19 and TRBJ2-7, the full variable domain reads DGGITQSPKYLFRKEGQNVTLSCEQNLNHDAMYWYRQDPGQGLRLIYYSQIVNDFQKGDIAEGYSVSREKKESFPLTVTSAQKNPTAFYLCASSNPGQSSYEQYFGPGTRLTVT.

The CDR3 protein is CSAGRGALNEQYF. The CDR3 DNA reads as TGCAGTGCCGGGCGGGGGGCGCTTAACGAGCAGTACTTC. The V call is TRBV20-1, the J call TRBJ2-7; 8 bases are a match to TRBD2. V shed 6 bases and J 5 bases; nucleotides not matched to a gene: 9. Germline-derived CDR1 and CDR2 are DFQATT and SNEGSKA (reference sequence). The CDR3 runs 13 residues.

As to this clonotype: A much larger clone sits a single nucleotide away, making a read error possible. The chain combines TRBV6-2 or TRBV6-3 with TRBJ2-7; weak D call: TRBD1 (6 bases). CDR3 length: 18 amino acids. Germline CDR1 MNHEY, CDR2 SVGEGT. CDR3 region: CASSLYKQGTSSSYKQYF. DNA for the CDR3: TGTGCCAGCAGTCTCTACAAACAGGGCACCTCGAGCTCCTACAAGCAGTACTTC.

Many counts were recorded for this clonotype. The chain couples TRBV27 to TRBJ1-2, with a tentative D call TRBD1 (6 bases). The V end lost 2 bases, the J end lost 6 bases, and 10 bases lay between the germline ends. This CDR3 is built from 13 residues. Germline-derived CDR1 and CDR2 are MNHEY and SMNVEV (reference sequence). CDR3 loop: CASSLLTGNGYTF. The CDR3 nucleotides are TGTGCCAGCAGTTTACTTACAGGGAATGGCTACACCTTC.

This clonotype was observed a few times. This chain joins TRBV7-3 and TRBJ2-2, with 10 bases matching TRBD2. Germline lookup yields CDR1 SGHTA and CDR2 FQGTGA. V trimming: 5 bases; J trimming: 7 bases; junction bases outside the gene matches: 10. CDR3 length equals 16 residues. CDR3 nucleotides: TGTGCCAGCAGCCCCAGAGCGGGAGGGACGGTCGGGGAGCTGTTTTTT. Translation: CASSPRAGGTVGELFF.

Ten or more counts support this clonotype. The genes are TRBV6-1 and TRBJ1-6; D remains ambiguous. The CDR3 has 14 residues. Trimming removed 7 bases from V and 6 bases from J, with 13 bases in between. Germline loops: CDR1 MNHNS, CDR2 SASEGT. The CDR3 here is CASIENLPNSPLHF. The CDR3, as DNA: TGTGCCAGCATTGAGAACCTCCCTAATTCACCCCTCCACTTT.

V and J are TRBV10-2 and TRBJ2-5, with D maybe TRBD1 (6 bases). Trimming cost V 1 base and J 5 bases, with 14 bases left between them. This CDR3 is built from 15 residues. The germline CDR1 and CDR2 sequences are WSHSY and SAAADI. This chain's CDR3 is CASSELGRGSETQYF. In nucleotides, the CDR3 is TGCGCCAGCAGTGAGTTAGGCAGGGGTTCGGAGACCCAGTACTTC.

This clonotype has at least ten counts. The V call is TRBV9, the J call TRBJ1-1; unclear D gene. V was shortened by 6 bases and J by 1 base, with 16 bases between the two germline ends. The CDR3 runs to 15 residues. CDR1 SGDLS and CDR2 YYNGEE come from the germline V gene. Here the CDR3 DNA reads TGTGCCAGCACCCCGATGGGAGGGAAGAACACTGAAGCTTTCTTT. As protein: CASTPMGGKNTEAFF.

This clonotype was seen repeatedly, ten times or more. The CDR3: CASTRELSGETQYF. CDR3 nucleotides: TGTGCCAGCACGAGAGAATTATCGGGGGAGACCCAGTACTTC. The chain carries TRBV6-1 and TRBJ2-5, with a weak D call TRBD2 (5 bases). The V end was cut by 7 bases, the J end by 5 bases, with 17 bases between. The CDR3 consists of 14 residues. Per the germline V gene, CDR1 is MNHNS and CDR2 is SASEGT.